Described below is a single T cell receptor (beta chain) sequence and its context. Its specificity is not known. The data derive from a study of naive and memory T cell subsets. Whole-study findings and limits: Diversity fell and Gini index rose from naive through CM, EM, EMRA.

Germline V gene data show CDR1 as SGHVS and CDR2 as FQNEAQ. CDR3 length: 13 residues. The V and J ends lost 5 bases and 7 bases respectively, with 15 bases between them. Both TRBC1 and TRBC2 were covered by a beta constant-region primer of two equimolar oligonucleotides. Nested alpha and beta constant-region primers with the SP2 primer drove four PCR rounds on ligated cDNA. TCRdb redid the calling of the UMI-ligation and nested PCR reads with MiXCR, one entry per CDR3 protein. The profile shows 95,000 to 150,000 distinct CDR3 sequences, 35% to 45% of them singletons. Sequencing was carried out using central memory CD4+ T cells from blood. This chain connects TRBV7-8 to TRBJ2-7, with D perhaps TRBD2 (6 bases). The clonotype was recovered from a human donor in good health. The CDR3 nucleotides are TGTGCCAGCAGCCCCTGGGACTCGGGTGAGCAGTACTTC. It specifies CASSPWDSGEQYF.